This TCR beta chain was sequenced for a study of molecular identifiers for immune sequencing clone quantification. Libraries of bulk TCR were made by previously described methods (with listed TCR primers). TCRdb called the PCR reads again in MiXCR, with one record for every CDR3 protein. The table has about half a million distinct CDR3 sequences, roughly 23% seen once. This clonotype was observed at least ten times. No antigen is known for it. General study findings and limits: It was shown that clones above 20 RNA copies held over 98% of effector molecules, but under 1% in naive cells. Investigators reportedly could detect spiked Jurkat TCR RNA from one cell among some 940,000 naive cells.

With 4 bases clipped from V and 5 bases from J, the junction kept 11 bases outside the gene matches. Germline CDR1 SGHKS, CDR2 YYEKEE (reference sequence). CDR3 length: 15 amino acids. The TCR comes from a human donor in good health. Some libraries in this study had Jurkat cell RNA spiked in. The specimen sequenced was naive CD8+ T cells from blood, with Jurkat cell RNA spiked in. Noted subset: FACS-sorted CD8+CD4-CCR7+CD45RA+ naive T cells. The chain uses TRBV5-5 and TRBJ2-7; 8 positions match TRBD1. CDR3 coding DNA: TGTGCCAGCAGCCGTCCCGGGACAGGTCACCACGAGCAGTACTTC. This encodes CASSRPGTGHHEQYF.